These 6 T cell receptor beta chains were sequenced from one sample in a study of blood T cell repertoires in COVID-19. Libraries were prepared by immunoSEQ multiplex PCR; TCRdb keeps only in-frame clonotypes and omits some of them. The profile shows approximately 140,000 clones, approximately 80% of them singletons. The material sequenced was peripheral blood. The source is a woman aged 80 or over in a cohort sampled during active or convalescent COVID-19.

The CDR3 region is CAWSSFGRQEQFF. The CDR3 DNA follows: TGTGCCTGGAGCTCCTTCGGGAGACAAGAGCAGTTCTTC. The J gene is TRBJ2-1, the V gene TRBV30, with D tentatively TRBD2 (6 bases). With 3 bases removed from V and 10 bases from J, the gap between germline ends came to 16 bases. Per the germline V gene, CDR1 is GTSNPN and CDR2 is SVGIG (reference sequence). This CDR3 is 13 amino acids long.

DNA for the CDR3: TGTGCCAGTAGTATAGGCAGTGCGGGGCACTATGGCTACACCTTC. Amino acid sequence: CASSIGSAGHYGYTF. The chain combines TRBV19 with TRBJ1-2; tentatively, D is TRBD1 (5 bases). The germline V and J ends were trimmed by 1 base and 3 bases, with 12 bases remaining between them. Per germline, CDR1 LNHDA and CDR2 SQIVND (reference sequence). The CDR3 is made up of 15 amino acids.

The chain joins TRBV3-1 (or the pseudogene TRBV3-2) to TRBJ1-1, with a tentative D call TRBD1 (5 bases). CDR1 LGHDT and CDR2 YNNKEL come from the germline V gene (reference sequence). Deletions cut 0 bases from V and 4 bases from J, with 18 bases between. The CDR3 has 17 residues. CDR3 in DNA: TGTGCCAGCAGCCAAGACGGGGGGACGGCCTGGGGCACTGAAGCTTTCTTT. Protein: CASSQDGGTAWGTEAFF.

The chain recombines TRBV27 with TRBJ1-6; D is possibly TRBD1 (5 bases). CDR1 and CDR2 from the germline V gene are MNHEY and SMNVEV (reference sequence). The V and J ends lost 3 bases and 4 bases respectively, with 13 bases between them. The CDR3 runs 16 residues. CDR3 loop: CASSLRDRRYNSPLHF. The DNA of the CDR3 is TGTGCCAGCAGTTTGAGAGACAGACGTTATAATTCACCCCTCCACTTT.

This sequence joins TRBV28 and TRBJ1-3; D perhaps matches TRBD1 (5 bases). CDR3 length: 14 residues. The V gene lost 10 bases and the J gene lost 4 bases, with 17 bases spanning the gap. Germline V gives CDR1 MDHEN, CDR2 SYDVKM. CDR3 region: CATSPGGIGNTIYF. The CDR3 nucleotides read TGTGCCACCTCTCCCGGGGGGATCGGAAACACCATATATTTT.

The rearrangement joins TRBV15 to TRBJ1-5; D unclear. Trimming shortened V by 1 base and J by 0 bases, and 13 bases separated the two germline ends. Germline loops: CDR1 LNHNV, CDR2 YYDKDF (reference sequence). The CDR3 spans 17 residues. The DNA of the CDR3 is TGTGCCACCAGCAGAGTATTCGGGAAATATAGCAATCAGCCCCAGCATTTT. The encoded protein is CATSRVFGKYSNQPQHF.